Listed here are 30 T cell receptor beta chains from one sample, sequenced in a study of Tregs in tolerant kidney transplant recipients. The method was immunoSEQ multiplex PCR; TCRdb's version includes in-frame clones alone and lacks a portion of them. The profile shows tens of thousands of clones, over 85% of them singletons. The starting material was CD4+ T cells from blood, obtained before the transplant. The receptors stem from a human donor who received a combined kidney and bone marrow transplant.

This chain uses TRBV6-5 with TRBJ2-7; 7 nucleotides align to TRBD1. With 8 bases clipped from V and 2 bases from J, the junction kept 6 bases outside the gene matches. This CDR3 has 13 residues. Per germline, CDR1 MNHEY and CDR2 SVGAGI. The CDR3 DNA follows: TGTGCCAGCGTTGAGACAGGGACCTACGAGCAGTACTTC. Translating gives CASVETGTYEQYF.

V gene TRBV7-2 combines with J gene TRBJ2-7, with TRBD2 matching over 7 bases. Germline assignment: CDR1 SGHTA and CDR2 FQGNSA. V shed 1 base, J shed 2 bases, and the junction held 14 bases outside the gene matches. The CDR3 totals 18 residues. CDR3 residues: CASSLEGSGRLNAYEQYF. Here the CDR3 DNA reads TGTGCCAGCAGCTTAGAGGGTAGCGGGCGCCTTAATGCCTACGAGCAGTACTTC.

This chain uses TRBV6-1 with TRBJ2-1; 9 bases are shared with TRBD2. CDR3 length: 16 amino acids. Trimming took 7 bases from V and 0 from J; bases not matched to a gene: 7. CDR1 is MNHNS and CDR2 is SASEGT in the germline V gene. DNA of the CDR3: TGTGCCAGCAATAAAGCGGGAGGTTACTCCTACAATGAGCAGTTCTTC. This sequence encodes CASNKAGGYSYNEQFF.

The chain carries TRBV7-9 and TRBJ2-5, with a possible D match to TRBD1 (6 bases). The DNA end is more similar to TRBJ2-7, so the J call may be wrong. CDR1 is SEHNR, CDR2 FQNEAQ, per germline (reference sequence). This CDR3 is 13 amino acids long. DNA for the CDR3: TGTGCCAGCAGCCGGGACAAAGCCTACGAGCAGTACTTC. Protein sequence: CASSRDKAYEQYF.

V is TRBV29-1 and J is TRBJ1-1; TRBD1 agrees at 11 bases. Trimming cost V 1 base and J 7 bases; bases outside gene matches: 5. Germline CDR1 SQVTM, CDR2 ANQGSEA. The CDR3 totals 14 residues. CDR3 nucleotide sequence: TGCAGCGTTGAAGGGGACAGGGGGGAAAGTGAAGCTTTCTTT. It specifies CSVEGDRGESEAFF.

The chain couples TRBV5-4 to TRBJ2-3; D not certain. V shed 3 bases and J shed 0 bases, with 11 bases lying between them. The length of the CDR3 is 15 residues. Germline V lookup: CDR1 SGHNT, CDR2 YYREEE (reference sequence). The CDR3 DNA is TGTGCCAGCAGCTCCAAGACGGAGAGCACAGATACGCAGTATTTT. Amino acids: CASSSKTESTDTQYF. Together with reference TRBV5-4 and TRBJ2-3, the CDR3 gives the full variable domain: ETGVTQSPTHLIKTRGQQVTLRCSSQSGHNTVSWYQQALGQGPQFIFQYYREEENGRGNFPPRFSGLQFPNYSSELNVNALELDDSALYLCASSSKTESTDTQYFGPGTRLTVL.

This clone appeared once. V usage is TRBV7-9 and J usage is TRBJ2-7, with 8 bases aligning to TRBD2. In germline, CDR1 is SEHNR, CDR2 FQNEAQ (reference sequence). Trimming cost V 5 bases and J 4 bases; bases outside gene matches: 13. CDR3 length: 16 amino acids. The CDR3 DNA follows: TGTGCCAGCAGCCTTACTAGCGGTCAGGGCGGGTACGAGCAGTACTTC. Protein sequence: CASSLTSGQGGYEQYF.

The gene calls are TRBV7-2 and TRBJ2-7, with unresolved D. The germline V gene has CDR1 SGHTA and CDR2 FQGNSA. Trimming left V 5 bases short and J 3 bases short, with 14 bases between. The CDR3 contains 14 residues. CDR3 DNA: TGTGCCAGCAGCCGCCGGTTGTCCAACTACGAGCAGTACTTC. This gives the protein CASSRRLSNYEQYF.

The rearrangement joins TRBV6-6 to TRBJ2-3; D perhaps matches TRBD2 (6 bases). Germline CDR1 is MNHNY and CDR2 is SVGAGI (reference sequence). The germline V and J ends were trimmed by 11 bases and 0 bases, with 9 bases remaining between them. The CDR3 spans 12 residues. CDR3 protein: CAAGGSTDTQYF. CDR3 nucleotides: TGTGCCGCTGGGGGGAGCACAGATACGCAGTATTTT.

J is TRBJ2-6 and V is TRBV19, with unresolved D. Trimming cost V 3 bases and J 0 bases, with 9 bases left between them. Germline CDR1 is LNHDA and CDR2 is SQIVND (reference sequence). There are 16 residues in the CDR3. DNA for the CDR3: TGTGCCAGTAGTATCCGCCGTAGCTCTGGGGCCAACGTCCTGACTTTC. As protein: CASSIRRSSGANVLTF.

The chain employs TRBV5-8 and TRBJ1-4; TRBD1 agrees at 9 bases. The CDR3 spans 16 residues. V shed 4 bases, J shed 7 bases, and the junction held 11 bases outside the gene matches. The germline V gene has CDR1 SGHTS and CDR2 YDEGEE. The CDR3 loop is CASSPDPGTGTEKLFF. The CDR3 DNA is TGTGCCAGCAGCCCCGATCCCGGGACAGGGACTGAAAAACTGTTTTTT.

CDR3 DNA: TGCGCCAGCAGCTGGGGAGCAGATACGCAGTATTTT. Its translation: CASSWGADTQYF. The chain employs TRBV5-1 and TRBJ2-3; the D gene is possibly TRBD2 (5 bases). This CDR3 comprises 12 residues. Germline V gene data show CDR1 as SGHRS and CDR2 as YFSETQ. Trimming stripped 3 bases from V and 4 bases from J, with 6 bases between.

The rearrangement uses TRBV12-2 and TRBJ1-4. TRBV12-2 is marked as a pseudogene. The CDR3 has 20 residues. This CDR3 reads CASRPRESEHPNATNEKLFF. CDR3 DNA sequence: TGTGCAAGTCGCCCGAGGGAATCGGAACACCCGAACGCAACTAATGAAAAACTGTTTTTT.

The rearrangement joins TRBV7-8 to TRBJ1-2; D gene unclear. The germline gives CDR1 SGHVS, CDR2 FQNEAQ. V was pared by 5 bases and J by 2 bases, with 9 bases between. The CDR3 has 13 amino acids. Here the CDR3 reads CASSPGKNYGYTF. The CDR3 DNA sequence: TGTGCCAGCAGCCCCGGGAAGAACTATGGCTACACCTTC.

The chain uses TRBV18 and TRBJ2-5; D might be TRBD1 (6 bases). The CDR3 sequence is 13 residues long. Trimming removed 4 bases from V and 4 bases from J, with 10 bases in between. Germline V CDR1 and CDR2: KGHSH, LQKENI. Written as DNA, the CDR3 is TGTGCCAGCTCACGTGGCAGGGGAGAGACCCAGTACTTC. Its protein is CASSRGRGETQYF.

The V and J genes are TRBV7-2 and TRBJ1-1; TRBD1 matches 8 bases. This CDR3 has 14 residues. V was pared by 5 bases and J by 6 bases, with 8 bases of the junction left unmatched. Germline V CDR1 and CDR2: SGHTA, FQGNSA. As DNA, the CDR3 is TGTGCCAGCAGCCAACAAAACAGGGGGTCTGAAGCTTTCTTT. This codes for CASSQQNRGSEAFF.

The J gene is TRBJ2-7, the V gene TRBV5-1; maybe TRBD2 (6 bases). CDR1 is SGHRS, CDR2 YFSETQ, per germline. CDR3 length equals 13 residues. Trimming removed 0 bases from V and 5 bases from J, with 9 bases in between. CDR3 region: CASSLGGGNEQYF. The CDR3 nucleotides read TGCGCCAGCAGCTTGGGGGGAGGCAACGAGCAGTACTTC.

The CDR3 protein is CATSRDRAGDEKLFF. The CDR3 DNA follows: TGTGCCACCAGCAGAGATCGGGCAGGGGATGAAAAACTGTTTTTT. V is TRBV15 and J is TRBJ1-4; D possibly corresponds to TRBD1 (6 bases). V dropped 0 bases and J dropped 6 bases, with 11 bases sitting between them. The CDR3 has 15 residues. Germline V gene lookup returns CDR1 LNHNV and CDR2 YYDKDF (reference sequence).

The DNA for the CDR3 is TGTGCCAGCAGTTTGAGGGGACCCGGGACAGGGGGCAGTGAAGCTTTCTTT. As protein: CASSLRGPGTGGSEAFF. J is TRBJ1-1 and V is TRBV27; 12 positions agree with TRBD1. Per the germline V gene, CDR1 is MNHEY and CDR2 is SMNVEV (reference sequence). Germline trimming cut 3 bases from V and 7 bases from J; bases unmatched to any gene: 12. The CDR3 is 17 residues long.

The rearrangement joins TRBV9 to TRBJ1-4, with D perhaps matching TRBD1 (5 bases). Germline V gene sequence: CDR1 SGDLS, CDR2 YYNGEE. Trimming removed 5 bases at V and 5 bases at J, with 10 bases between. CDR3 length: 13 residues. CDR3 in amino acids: CASSSGGNEKLFF. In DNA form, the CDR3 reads TGTGCCAGCAGTTCGGGGGGGAATGAAAAACTGTTTTTT.

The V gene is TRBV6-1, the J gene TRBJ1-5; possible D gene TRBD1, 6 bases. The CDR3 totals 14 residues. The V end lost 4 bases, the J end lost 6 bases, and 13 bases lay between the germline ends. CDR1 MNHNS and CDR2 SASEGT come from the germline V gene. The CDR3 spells CASSVGHGGQPQHF. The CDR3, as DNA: TGTGCCAGCAGTGTGGGACACGGAGGTCAGCCCCAGCATTTT.

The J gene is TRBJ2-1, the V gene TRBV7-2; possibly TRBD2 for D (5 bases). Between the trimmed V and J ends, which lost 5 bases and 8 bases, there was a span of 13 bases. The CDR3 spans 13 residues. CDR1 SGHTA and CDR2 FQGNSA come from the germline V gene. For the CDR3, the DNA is TGTGCCAGCAGCCTCCGGGCGGGCGATGAGCAGTTCTTC. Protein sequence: CASSLRAGDEQFF.

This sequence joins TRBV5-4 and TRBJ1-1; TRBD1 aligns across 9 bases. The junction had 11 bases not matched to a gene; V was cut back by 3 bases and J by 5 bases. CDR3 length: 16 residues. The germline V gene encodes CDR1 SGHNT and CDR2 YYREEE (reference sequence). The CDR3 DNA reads TGTGCCAGCAGCTATCCGGGACAGGGTCTCGGGACTGAAGCTTTCTTT. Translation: CASSYPGQGLGTEAFF.

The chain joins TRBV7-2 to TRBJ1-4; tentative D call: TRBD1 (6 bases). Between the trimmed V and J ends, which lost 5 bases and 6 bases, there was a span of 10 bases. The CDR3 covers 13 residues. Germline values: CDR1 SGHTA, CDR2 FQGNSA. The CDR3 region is CASSGDIHEKLFF. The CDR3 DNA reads TGTGCCAGCAGCGGGGACATCCATGAAAAACTGTTTTTT.

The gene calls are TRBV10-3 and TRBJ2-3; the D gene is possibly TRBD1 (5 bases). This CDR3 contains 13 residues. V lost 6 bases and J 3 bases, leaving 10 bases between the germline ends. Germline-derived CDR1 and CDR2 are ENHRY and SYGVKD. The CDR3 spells CAIRRGETDTQYF. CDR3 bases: TGTGCCATCAGAAGGGGCGAGACAGATACGCAGTATTTT.

The CDR3 sequence is CASSVLSPADTQYF. CDR3 sequence (DNA): TGTGCCAGCAGCGTACTCTCCCCAGCAGATACGCAGTATTTT. The V call is TRBV9, the J call TRBJ2-3; no firm D call. V gave up 1 base and J gave up 4 bases, with 10 bases separating them. The CDR3 runs to 14 residues. From germline, CDR1 is SGDLS and CDR2 YYNGEE.

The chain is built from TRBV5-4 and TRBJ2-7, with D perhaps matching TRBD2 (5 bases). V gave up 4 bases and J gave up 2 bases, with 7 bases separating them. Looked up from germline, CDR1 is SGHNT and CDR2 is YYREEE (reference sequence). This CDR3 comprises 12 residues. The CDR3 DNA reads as TGTGCCAGCAGCAGAGGGACCTACGAGCAGTACTTC. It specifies CASSRGTYEQYF.

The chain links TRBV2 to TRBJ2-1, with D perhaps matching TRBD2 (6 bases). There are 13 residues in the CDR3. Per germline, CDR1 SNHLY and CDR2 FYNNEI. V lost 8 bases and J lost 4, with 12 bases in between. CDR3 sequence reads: CASRDGGYNEQFF. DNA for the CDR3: TGTGCCAGCCGGGACGGGGGATACAATGAGCAGTTCTTC.

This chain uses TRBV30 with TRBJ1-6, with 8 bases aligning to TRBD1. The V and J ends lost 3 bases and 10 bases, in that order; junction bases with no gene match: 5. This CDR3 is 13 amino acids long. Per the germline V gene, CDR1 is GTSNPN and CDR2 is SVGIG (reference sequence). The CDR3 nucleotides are TGTGCCTGGAGGCAGGGGGCAAGGTCACCCCTCCACTTT. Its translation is CAWRQGARSPLHF.

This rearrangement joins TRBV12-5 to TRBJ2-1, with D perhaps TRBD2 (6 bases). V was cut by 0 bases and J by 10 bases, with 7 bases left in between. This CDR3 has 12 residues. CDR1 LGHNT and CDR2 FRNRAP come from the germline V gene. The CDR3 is CASGLVGREQFF. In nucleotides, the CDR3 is TGTGCTAGTGGTTTGGTAGGGAGGGAGCAGTTCTTC.